This T cell receptor beta chain was profiled in a study of T cell responses to AZD1222 COVID-19 vaccine. The table lists this clone with a count of one. The repertoire was sequenced with immunoSEQ multiplex PCR; TCRdb's copy has only in-frame clones and lacks some. The profile shows 140,000 to 150,000 clones, approximately 89% of them singletons. The germline gives CDR1 MNHNY, CDR2 SVGAGI (reference sequence). V was pared by 5 bases and J by 4 bases, with 6 bases between. The CDR3 totals 11 residues. The TCR comes from an adult in good health. Here the sequenced sample was peripheral blood, taken on day 0 of AZD1222 vaccination. The chain employs TRBV6-6 and TRBJ2-7, with D unclear. In nucleotides, the CDR3 is TGTGCCAGCAGTCCTTTTTACGAGCAGTACTTC. Translation: CASSPFYEQYF.